Listed below are T cell receptor beta chains from one sample, sequenced in a study of T cells in Graves' hyperthyroidism and ophthalmopathy. TCRdb processed the multiplex PCR reads anew with MiXCR; each CDR3 protein has one entry. The table has about 710,000 distinct CDR3 sequences, roughly 17% seen once; the top ten hold around 7.7%. The sequencing input was blood. The source of these receptors is a young man with Graves' hyperthyroidism. Both conserved end residues are part of each CDR3.

v_call: TRBV11-3
cdr3_length: 13
j_call: TRBJ2-1
cdr3_aa: CASRQNLFNEQFF

v_call: TRBV29-1
cdr3_length: 14
j_call: TRBJ2-7
cdr3_aa: CSVESRTGRYEQYF

v_call: TRBV9
cdr3_length: 17
j_call: TRBJ2-1
cdr3_aa: CASSRDGRSGSYNEQFF

v_call: TRBV15
cdr3_length: 14
j_call: TRBJ1-3
cdr3_aa: CATSKGVTGNTIYF

v_call: TRBV28
cdr3_length: 13
j_call: TRBJ2-7
cdr3_aa: CASRSGTNYEQYF

v_call: TRBV10-3
cdr3_length: 14
j_call: TRBJ1-1
cdr3_aa: CTISPGTLNTEAFF

v_call: TRBV5-6
cdr3_length: 12
j_call: TRBJ2-7
cdr3_aa: CASSYGSNEQYF

v_call: TRBV24-1
cdr3_length: 15
j_call: TRBJ2-3
cdr3_aa: CATSDRLAGSDTQYF

v_call: TRBV19
cdr3_length: 17
j_call: TRBJ1-5
cdr3_aa: CASSPSDRDGYNQPQHF

v_call: TRBV6-2/TRBV6-3
cdr3_length: 13
j_call: TRBJ2-1
cdr3_aa: CASRAQGADEQFF

v_call: TRBV5-5
cdr3_length: 14
j_call: TRBJ1-5
cdr3_aa: CAGSIPGGNQPQHF

v_call: TRBV12-3/TRBV12-4
cdr3_length: 13
j_call: TRBJ2-1
cdr3_aa: CASSVTSNNEQFF

v_call: TRBV7-3
cdr3_length: 15
j_call: TRBJ2-2
cdr3_aa: CASSHGQPNTGELFF

v_call: TRBV20-1
cdr3_length: 13
j_call: TRBJ2-3
cdr3_aa: CSASLAVRDTQYF